What follows is one T cell receptor beta chain and its context. After removal of 4 bases from V and 8 bases from J, the junction contained 12 bases not matched to a gene. CDR3 length equals 15 residues. CDR1 is SGHRS and CDR2 is YFSETQ in the germline V gene. This sample is part of a study of glioma-infiltrating T cells. Using RNA template, CDR3s of TCR alpha and beta were amplified with iRepertoire arm-PCR. TCRdb called the multiplex PCR reads again in MiXCR, with one record for every CDR3 protein. The data contain roughly 190,000 distinct CDR3 sequences, approximately 30% of them singletons. The chain recombines TRBV5-1 with TRBJ2-1; 7 bases line up with TRBD2. Sequencing was done on a sample of glioma tissue, nonneoplastic brain tissue, or PBMCs (not recorded which). This TCR was sampled from a human donor with low-grade glioma or glioblastoma, undergoing nonglioma brain surgery, or in good health (not recorded which). CDR3 in amino acids: CASSSRTSLGDEQFF. In DNA form, the CDR3 reads TGCGCCAGCAGCAGCAGGACTAGTTTGGGGGATGAGCAGTTCTTC. The variable domain in full, with the rest retrieved from reference TRBV5-1 and TRBJ2-1, is KAGVTQTPRYLIKTRGQQVTLSCSPISGHRSVSWYQQTPGQGLQFLFEYFSETQRNKGNFPGRFSGRQFSNSRSEMNVSTLELGDSALYLCASSSRTSLGDEQFFGPGTRLTVL.